Shown below are 2 T cell receptor beta chains from a single sample sequenced in a study of blood T cell repertoires in COVID-19. Measured with immunoSEQ multiplex PCR; TCRdb has only the in-frame clones, and not every one. The table lists over 150,000 clones, roughly 87% of them singletons. The material sequenced was peripheral blood. The receptors come from an older woman who had recovered from COVID-19.

This clone was detected once. This chain connects TRBV5-1 to TRBJ2-7; D unclear. Germline CDR1 SGHRS, CDR2 YFSETQ. The ends were cut back, 5 bases at V and 5 bases at J, with 11 bases in the middle. There are 12 residues in the CDR3. In nucleotides, the CDR3 is TGCGCCAGCAGTTTCGAGGCCCACGAGCAGTACTTC. Encoded protein: CASSFEAHEQYF. Drawing the rest from reference TRBV5-1 and TRBJ2-7, the complete variable domain is KAGVTQTPRYLIKTRGQQVTLSCSPISGHRSVSWYQQTPGQGLQFLFEYFSETQRNKGNFPGRFSGRQFSNSRSEMNVSTLELGDSALYLCASSFEAHEQYFGPGTRLTVT.

The V gene is TRBV2, the J gene TRBJ1-2; the D is unclear. With 3 bases removed from V and 5 bases from J, the gap between germline ends came to 7 bases. This CDR3 is 12 amino acids long. Germline-derived CDR1 and CDR2 are SNHLY and FYNNEI. In DNA form, the CDR3 reads TGTGCCAGCAGTGATAGCCCTTATGGCTACACCTTC. Amino acid sequence: CASSDSPYGYTF.